This TCR beta chain originates from a study of cytomegalovirus exposure and HLA in healthy donors. Findings and limits, study-wide: Sequencing depth roughly uniform across donors was assumed in presence/absence analyses. Confirmation in vitro established that a few CMV-associated chains were specific for CMV antigens.

Donors counted as nominally healthy when sampled, yet unrecorded immune exposures were likely. About this clone: Antigen: not known.

In the PCR, 60 Vbeta and 13 Jbeta primers were used. Sequenced by immunoSEQ multiplex PCR; TCRdb stores in-frame clones only, minus some. Of 85,000 to 100,000 clones in the sample, 60% to 80% were seen once. Sequencing was carried out using PBMCs. The clonotype originates from a woman aged 40 to 50 in good health and CMV-seronegative.

This CDR3 reads CSVVLRNEQFF. The CDR3 DNA reads as TGCAGCGTTGTTCTGAGGAATGAGCAGTTCTTC. The chain recombines TRBV29-1 with TRBJ2-1, with D unresolved. Between the trimmed V and J ends, which lost 4 bases and 7 bases, there was a span of 8 bases. Germline V gene sequence: CDR1 SQVTM, CDR2 ANQGSEA. The CDR3 runs to 11 residues.